The following is a T cell receptor (beta chain) sequence with its context. What it binds is unknown. This sample is drawn from a study of T cell responses to AZD1222 COVID-19 vaccine. CDR1 and CDR2 from the germline V gene are LNHDA and SQIVND (reference sequence). The CDR3 runs 16 residues. Trimming took 10 bases from V and 2 from J, leaving 18 bases between them. Repertoires were generated with immunoSEQ multiplex PCR, while TCRdb's copy carries only in-frame clones and drops some. The table has roughly 80,000 clones, roughly 94% seen once; the top ten hold around 5%. Study conclusions and caveats: Regions left unmutated in variants are reportedly the target of nearly half of spike-specific TCRs. There were repertoire samples only from the period after the peak T cell response. White British ancestry dominated among donors, who included more females, and clonal diversity was possibly underestimated.

Sample: peripheral blood, taken on day 0 of AZD1222 vaccination. The receptor was isolated from an adult in good health. The chain has TRBV19 and TRBJ2-6; D perhaps matches TRBD2 (5 bases). The CDR3 protein is CATHSGTRTGANVLTF. CDR3 coding DNA: TGTGCCACCCACTCGGGAACTAGAACTGGGGCCAACGTCCTGACTTTC.